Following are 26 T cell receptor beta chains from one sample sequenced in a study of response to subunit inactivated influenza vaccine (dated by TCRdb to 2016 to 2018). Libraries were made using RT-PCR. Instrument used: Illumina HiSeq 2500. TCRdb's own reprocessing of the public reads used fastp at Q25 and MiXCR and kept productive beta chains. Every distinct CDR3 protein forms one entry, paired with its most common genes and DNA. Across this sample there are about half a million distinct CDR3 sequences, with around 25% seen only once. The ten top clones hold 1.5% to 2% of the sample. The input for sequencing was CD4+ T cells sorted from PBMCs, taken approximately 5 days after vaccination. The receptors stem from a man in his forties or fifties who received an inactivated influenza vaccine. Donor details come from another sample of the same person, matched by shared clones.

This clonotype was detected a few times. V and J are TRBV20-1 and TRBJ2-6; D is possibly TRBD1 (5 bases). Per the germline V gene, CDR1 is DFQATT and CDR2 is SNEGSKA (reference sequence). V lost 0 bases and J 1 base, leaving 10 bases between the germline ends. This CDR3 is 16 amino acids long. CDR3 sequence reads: CSARDLGASGANVLTF. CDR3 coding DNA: TGCAGTGCTAGAGATCTTGGGGCTTCTGGGGCCAACGTCCTGACTTTC.

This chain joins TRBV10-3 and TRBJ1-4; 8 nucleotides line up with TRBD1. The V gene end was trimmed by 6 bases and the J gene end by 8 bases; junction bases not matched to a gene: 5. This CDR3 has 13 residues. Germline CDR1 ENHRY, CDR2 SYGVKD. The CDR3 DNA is TGTGCCATCAGGGGACAGGCTGGCGAAAAACTGTTTTTT. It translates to CAIRGQAGEKLFF.

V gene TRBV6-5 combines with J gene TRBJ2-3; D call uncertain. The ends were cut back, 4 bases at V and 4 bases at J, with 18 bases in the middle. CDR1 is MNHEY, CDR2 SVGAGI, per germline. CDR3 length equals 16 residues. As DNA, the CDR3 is TGTGCCAGCAGTTCAGACTTGAGCCTAAACCCAGATACGCAGTATTTT. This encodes CASSSDLSLNPDTQYF.

This CDR3 reads CASRLGLAGTTDTQYF. The CDR3 DNA reads as TGTGCAAGTCGCTTAGGACTAGCGGGAACCACAGATACGCAGTATTTT. The V gene is TRBV12-2, the J gene TRBJ2-3; TRBD2 is the table's D call and was not checked against the DNA. TRBV12-2 is a known pseudogene. The CDR3 length is 16 residues.

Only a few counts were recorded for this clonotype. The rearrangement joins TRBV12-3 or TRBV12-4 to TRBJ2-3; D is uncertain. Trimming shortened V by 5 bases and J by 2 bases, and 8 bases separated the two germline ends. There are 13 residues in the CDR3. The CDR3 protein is CASSTRHTDTQYF. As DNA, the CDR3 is TGTGCCAGCAGTACGAGACACACAGATACGCAGTATTTT.

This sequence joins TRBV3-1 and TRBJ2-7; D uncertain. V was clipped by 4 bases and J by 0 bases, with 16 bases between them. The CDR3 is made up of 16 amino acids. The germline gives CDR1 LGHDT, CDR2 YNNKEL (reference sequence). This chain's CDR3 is CASSPSDVRSSYEQYF. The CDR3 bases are TGTGCCAGCAGCCCTTCGGACGTTAGGAGCTCCTACGAGCAGTACTTC.

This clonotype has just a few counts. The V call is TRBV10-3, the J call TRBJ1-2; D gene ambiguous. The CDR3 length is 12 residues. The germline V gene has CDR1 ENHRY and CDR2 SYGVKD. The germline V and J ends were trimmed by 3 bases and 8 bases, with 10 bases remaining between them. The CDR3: CAISDPGWGYTF. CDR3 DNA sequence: TGTGCCATCAGTGACCCGGGATGGGGCTACACCTTC.

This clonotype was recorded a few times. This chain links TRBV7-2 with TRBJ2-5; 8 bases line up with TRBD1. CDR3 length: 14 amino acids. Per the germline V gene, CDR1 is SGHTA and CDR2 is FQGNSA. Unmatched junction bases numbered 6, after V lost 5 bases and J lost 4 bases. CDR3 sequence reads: CASSPDRAIETQYF. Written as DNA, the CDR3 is TGTGCCAGCAGCCCGGACAGGGCCATAGAGACCCAGTACTTC.

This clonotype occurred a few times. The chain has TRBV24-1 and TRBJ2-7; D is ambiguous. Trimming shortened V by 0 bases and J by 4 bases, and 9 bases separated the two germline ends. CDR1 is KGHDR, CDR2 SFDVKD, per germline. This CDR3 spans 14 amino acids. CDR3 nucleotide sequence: TGTGCCACCAGTGATTTGCCCCCCTGGTACGAGCAGTACTTC. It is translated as CATSDLPPWYEQYF.

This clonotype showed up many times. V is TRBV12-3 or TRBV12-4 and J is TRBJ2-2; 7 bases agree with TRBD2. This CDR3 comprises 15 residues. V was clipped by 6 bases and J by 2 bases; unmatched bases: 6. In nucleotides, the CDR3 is TGTGCCAGCAGCCGGAGCGGGACTAACACCGGGGAGCTGTTTTTT. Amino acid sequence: CASSRSGTNTGELFF.

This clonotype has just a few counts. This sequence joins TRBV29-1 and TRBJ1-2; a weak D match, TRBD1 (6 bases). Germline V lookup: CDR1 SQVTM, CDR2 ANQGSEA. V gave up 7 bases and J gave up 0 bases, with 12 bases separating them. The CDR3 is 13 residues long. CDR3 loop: CSADRRTNYGYTF. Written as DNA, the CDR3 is TGCAGCGCCGACAGGAGAACTAACTATGGCTACACCTTC.

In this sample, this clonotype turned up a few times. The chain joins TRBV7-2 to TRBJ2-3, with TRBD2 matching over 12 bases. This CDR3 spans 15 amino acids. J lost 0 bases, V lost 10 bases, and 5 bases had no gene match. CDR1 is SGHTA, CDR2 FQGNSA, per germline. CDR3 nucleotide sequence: TGTGCCACCTCACTAGCGGGAGGTAGCACAGATACGCAGTATTTT. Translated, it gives CATSLAGGSTDTQYF.

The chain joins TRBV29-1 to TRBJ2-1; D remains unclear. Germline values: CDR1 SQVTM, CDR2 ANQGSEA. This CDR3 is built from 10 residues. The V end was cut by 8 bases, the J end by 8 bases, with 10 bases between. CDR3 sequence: CSPGPYEQFF. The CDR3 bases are TGCAGCCCGGGCCCATATGAGCAGTTCTTC.

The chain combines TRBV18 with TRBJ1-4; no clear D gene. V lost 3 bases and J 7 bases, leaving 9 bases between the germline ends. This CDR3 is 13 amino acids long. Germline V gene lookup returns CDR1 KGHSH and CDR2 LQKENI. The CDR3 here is CASSPPTGEKLFF. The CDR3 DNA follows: TGTGCCAGCTCACCGCCGACGGGTGAAAAACTGTTTTTT.

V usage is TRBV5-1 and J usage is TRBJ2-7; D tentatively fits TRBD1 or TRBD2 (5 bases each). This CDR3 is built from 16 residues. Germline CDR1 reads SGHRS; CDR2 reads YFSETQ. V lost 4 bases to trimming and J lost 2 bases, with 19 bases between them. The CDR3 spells CASSVDTGRGAYEQYF. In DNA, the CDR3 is TGCGCCAGCAGCGTAGATACGGGACGGGGAGCCTACGAGCAGTACTTC.

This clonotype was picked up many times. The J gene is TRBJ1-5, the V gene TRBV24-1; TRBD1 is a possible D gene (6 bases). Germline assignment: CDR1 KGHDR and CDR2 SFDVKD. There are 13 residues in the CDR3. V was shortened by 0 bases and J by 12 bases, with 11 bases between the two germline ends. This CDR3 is CATSDLQGGIQHF. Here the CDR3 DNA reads TGTGCCACCAGTGATTTGCAAGGGGGGATCCAGCATTTT.

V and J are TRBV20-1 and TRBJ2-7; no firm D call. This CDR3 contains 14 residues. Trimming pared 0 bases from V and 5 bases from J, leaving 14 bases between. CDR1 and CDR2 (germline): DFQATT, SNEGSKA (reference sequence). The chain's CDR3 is CSAREGKYPHEQYF. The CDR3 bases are TGCAGTGCTAGAGAAGGAAAGTATCCCCACGAGCAGTACTTC.

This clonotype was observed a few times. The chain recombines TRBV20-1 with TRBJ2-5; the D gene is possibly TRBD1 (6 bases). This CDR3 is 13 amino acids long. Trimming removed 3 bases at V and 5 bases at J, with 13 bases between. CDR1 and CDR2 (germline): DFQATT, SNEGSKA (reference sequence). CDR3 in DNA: TGCAGTGCTAGGGGGACACTGGGTGAGACCCAGTACTTC. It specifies CSARGTLGETQYF.

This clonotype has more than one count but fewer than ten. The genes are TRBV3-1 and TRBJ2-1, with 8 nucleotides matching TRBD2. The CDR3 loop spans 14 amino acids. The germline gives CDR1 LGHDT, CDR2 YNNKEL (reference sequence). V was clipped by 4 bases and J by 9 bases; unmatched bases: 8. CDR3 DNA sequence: TGTGCCAGCAGCCCCCGGGGGGGGAGAGGTGAGCAGTTCTTC. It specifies CASSPRGGRGEQFF.

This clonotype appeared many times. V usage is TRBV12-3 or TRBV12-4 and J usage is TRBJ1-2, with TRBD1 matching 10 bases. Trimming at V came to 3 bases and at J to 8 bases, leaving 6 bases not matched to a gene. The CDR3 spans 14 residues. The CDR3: CASSLGGQGLGYTF. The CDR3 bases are TGTGCCAGCAGTTTGGGGGGACAGGGGCTCGGCTACACCTTC.

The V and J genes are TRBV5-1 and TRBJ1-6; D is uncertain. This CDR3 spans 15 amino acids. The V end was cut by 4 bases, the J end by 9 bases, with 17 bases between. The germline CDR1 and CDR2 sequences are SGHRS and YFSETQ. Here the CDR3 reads CASSEGQLTGSPLHF. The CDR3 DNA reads TGCGCCAGCAGCGAGGGCCAACTCACGGGTTCACCCCTCCACTTT.

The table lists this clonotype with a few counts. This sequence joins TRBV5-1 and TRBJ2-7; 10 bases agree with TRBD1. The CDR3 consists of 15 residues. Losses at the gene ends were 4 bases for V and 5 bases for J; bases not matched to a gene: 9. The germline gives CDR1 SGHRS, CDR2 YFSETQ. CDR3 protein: CASSAAGQGLDEQYF. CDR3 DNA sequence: TGCGCCAGCAGCGCTGCGGGACAGGGGCTGGACGAGCAGTACTTC.

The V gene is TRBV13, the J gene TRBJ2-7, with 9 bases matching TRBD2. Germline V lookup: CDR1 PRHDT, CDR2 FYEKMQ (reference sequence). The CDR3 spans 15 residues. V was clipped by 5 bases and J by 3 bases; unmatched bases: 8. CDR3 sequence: CASSRASGNFYEQYF. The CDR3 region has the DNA TGTGCCAGCAGCCGAGCTAGCGGGAATTTCTACGAGCAGTACTTC.

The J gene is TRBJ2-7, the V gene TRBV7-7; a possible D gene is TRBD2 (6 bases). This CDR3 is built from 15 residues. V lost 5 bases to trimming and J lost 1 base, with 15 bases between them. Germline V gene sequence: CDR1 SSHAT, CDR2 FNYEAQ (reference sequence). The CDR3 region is CASSPDSGRSYEQYF. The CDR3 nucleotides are TGTGCCAGCAGCCCGGATTCCGGGAGATCCTACGAGCAGTACTTC.

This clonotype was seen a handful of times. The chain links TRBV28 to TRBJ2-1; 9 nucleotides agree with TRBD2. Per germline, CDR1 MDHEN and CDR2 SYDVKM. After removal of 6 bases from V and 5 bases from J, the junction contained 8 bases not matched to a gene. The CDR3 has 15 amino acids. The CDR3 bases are TGTGCCAGCAGCTCGGGGGCTAGCGGGAACAATGAGCAGTTCTTC. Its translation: CASSSGASGNNEQFF.

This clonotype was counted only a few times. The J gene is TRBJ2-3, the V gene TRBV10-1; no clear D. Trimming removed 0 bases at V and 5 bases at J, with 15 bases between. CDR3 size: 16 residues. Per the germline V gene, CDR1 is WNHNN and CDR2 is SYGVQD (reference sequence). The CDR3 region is CASSESRLLKIDTQYF. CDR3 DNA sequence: TGCGCCAGCAGTGAGTCGAGACTCTTAAAGATAGATACGCAGTATTTT.